The text below deals with one T cell receptor beta chain. CDR3 length equals 15 residues. Germline values: CDR1 SQVTM, CDR2 ANQGSEA. The source of the sample is a study of CXCR3-negative and CXCR3-positive naive CD8 T cells. Whole-study context: Each library held about 1.5 +/- 0.3 million TRB reads, 130 million to 150 million in total.

The sorting of each CD8+ T cell subset was done in triplicate, at 250,000 to 300,000 cells each. The libraries of TRB cDNA were prepared using 5' RACE with UMI labels. TCRdb reprocessed the 5' RACE reads; each CDR3 protein has one entry and no DNA is given. This listing includes roughly 25,000 distinct CDR3 sequences. Sequenced input: naive CXCR3- CD8+ T cells from blood. Indicated subset: CD45RO-CCR7+CD27+CD95- naive CD8+ T cells lacking CXCR3 (TNR3-). This TCR derives from a human donor in good health. Some clones in this sample may be carry-over from other donors' samples. The V and J genes are TRBV29-1 and TRBJ2-1; lacking DNA, the TRBD2 call made by TCRdb goes unchecked. This chain's CDR3 is CSVNGLASSYNEQFF.